One sample yielded the 7 T cell receptor beta chains listed below, sequenced in a study of HIV-infected patients and healthy controls. Each CDR3 protein gets one entry after TCRdb re-called the 5' RACE reads with MiXCR. Altogether tens of thousands of distinct CDR3 sequences are present, about 16% being singletons, with the ten largest covering approximately 5.2%. Sequenced: CD4+ T cells from blood. The receptors were sampled from a human donor in good health.

The chain combines TRBV12-3 or TRBV12-4 with TRBJ2-5; 8 bases map to TRBD1. This CDR3 contains 15 residues. The V and J ends lost 6 bases and 1 base, in that order; junction bases with no gene match: 7. CDR3 DNA sequence: TGTGCCAGCAGACCGGACAGGGACCCCCAAGAGACCCAGTACTTC. Translation gives CASRPDRDPQETQYF.

The chain links TRBV15 to TRBJ2-1; no clear D. The germline V gene has CDR1 LNHNV and CDR2 YYDKDF (reference sequence). V was pared by 0 bases and J by 15 bases, with 12 bases between. The CDR3 spans 12 residues. This chain's CDR3 is CATSRDPSYRFF. CDR3 in DNA: TGTGCCACCAGCAGAGATCCGTCTTACCGGTTCTTC.

The V and J genes are TRBV29-1 and TRBJ2-1; D gene ambiguous. Trimming left V 1 base short and J 4 bases short, with 5 bases between. The CDR3 is made up of 12 amino acids. Germline V CDR1 and CDR2: SQVTM, ANQGSEA. The CDR3 sequence is CSVEVRYNEQFF. The CDR3 DNA reads as TGCAGCGTTGAAGTTAGATACAATGAGCAGTTCTTC.

This clonotype has only a few counts. The chain links TRBV11-2 to TRBJ2-7; D is perhaps TRBD1 or TRBD2 (5 bases each). CDR3 length: 16 amino acids. Trimming took off 4 bases at V and 9 bases at J, with 25 bases between the two ends. The germline gives CDR1 SGHAT, CDR2 FQNNGV. The CDR3 nucleotides are TGTGCCAGCAGCTCCCGCTCCTCGGGACGGCTTTTCGTGCAGTACTTC. This translates into CASSSRSSGRLFVQYF.

There are a few counts of this clonotype. The chain is built from TRBV18 and TRBJ2-3; D gene unclear. V gave up 5 bases and J gave up 1 base, with 10 bases separating them. CDR3 length: 14 residues. Germline V lookup: CDR1 KGHSH, CDR2 LQKENI. The CDR3 loop reads CASSEQWGTDTQYF. CDR3 DNA sequence: TGTGCCAGCTCAGAACAATGGGGCACAGATACGCAGTATTTT.

The chain combines TRBV28 with TRBJ1-1; unclear D gene. Between the trimmed V and J ends, which lost 7 bases and 2 bases, there was a span of 5 bases. The CDR3 is made up of 11 amino acids. Germline assignment: CDR1 MDHEN and CDR2 SYDVKM. DNA for the CDR3: TGTGCCAGCACCGAAAACACTGAAGCTTTCTTT. Protein sequence: CASTENTEAFF. Full variable domain (remainder filled in from reference TRBV28 and TRBJ1-1): DVKVTQSSRYLVKRTGEKVFLECVQDMDHENMFWYRQDPGLGLRLIYFSYDVKMKEKGDIPEGYSVSREKKERFSLILESASTNQTSMYLCASTENTEAFFGQGTRLTVV.

The V call is TRBV20-1, the J call TRBJ2-5; no firm D call. Germline CDR1 reads DFQATT; CDR2 reads SNEGSKA (reference sequence). The CDR3 contains 12 residues. V lost 6 bases and J 2 bases, leaving 10 bases between the germline ends. The CDR3 bases are TGCAGTGCCTGGGCGCAACAAGAGACCCAGTACTTC. Translating it yields CSAWAQQETQYF.